This T cell receptor (beta chain) comes out of a study of T cells after yellow fever vaccination. TCRdb passed the 5' RACE reads through MiXCR, listing each CDR3 protein once. The profile shows a few hundred thousand distinct CDR3 sequences, roughly 3.5% of them singletons. This clonotype was counted only a few times. V lost 2 bases to trimming and J lost 2 bases, with 9 bases between them. This CDR3 region has 14 residues. The J gene is TRBJ2-5, the V gene TRBV12-3 or TRBV12-4, with D possibly TRBD2 on 5 matching bases. The origin of this receptor is a young man who received the YFV17D yellow fever vaccine. The sequencing here drew on PBMCs, taken on the day of the yellow fever booster vaccination. CDR3 bases: TGTGCCAGCAGTTTACGGGATAGACAAGAGACCCAGTACTTC. Its translation is CASSLRDRQETQYF.